This paragraph covers one T cell receptor beta chain sequence. This clonotype was counted a few times. There is no known antigen for this receptor. The record has no base qualities; no much larger clone is one base away. CDR1 is given as SGHTA and CDR2 as FQGTGA, both from the germline V gene. Its CDR3 holds 16 amino acids, cysteine through phenylalanine. The kept DNA is CDR3 alone, 48 bases in frame from the first base. Cut back by 3 bases and 0 bases, the V and J ends lie 11 bases apart. These data originate in a study of T-cell reconstitution after alpha-beta-depleted transplantation in children (dated by TCRdb to 2016 to 2017). Regarding the complete study: T-cell immune reconstitution after TCRalphabeta/CD19-depleted allogeneic hematopoietic cell transplantation in children was quantitatively tracked in the study by means of TCR repertoire profiling.

Library preparation employed PCR. Sequencing was performed on an Illumina HiSeq 2500. TCR library preparation used molecular barcoding, with unique molecular identifiers applied to normalize quantification of the TCRbeta repertoire. Through fastp at Q25 and MiXCR, TCRdb rebuilt clones from the public reads, retaining in-frame beta chains. A single entry per CDR3 protein holds the most common genes and DNA from its merged rows. The sample table contains about 610,000 distinct CDR3 sequences; only one count was recorded for approximately 10% of them. The ten largest make up less than 5% of the sample. Specimen: PBMCs from the stem cell graft donor, collected from the stem cell graft. This chain is built from TRBV7-3 and TRBJ2-2; the D segment could be TRBD2, given 6 matching bases. This sequence originates from a human donor who donated a stem cell graft to a child with acute myeloid leukemia. The DNA is TGTGCCAGCAGCTTCGACGGGAGACCGAACACCGGGGAGCTGTTTTTT. It specifies CASSFDGRPNTGELFF.